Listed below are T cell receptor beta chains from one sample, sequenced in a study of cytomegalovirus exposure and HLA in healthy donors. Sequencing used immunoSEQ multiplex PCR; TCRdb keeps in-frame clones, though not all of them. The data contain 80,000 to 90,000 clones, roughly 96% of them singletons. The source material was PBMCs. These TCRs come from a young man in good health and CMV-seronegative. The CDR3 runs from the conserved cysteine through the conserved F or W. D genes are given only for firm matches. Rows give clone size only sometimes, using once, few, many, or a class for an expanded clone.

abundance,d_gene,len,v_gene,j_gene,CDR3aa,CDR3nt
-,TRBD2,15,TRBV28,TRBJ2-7,CASTLGGSAPYEQYF,TGTGCCAGCACCCTTGGCGGGAGTGCCCCCTACGAGCAGTACTTC
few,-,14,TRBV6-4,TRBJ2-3,CASSTTGASDTQYF,TGTGCCAGCAGTACGACAGGAGCCTCAGATACGCAGTATTTT
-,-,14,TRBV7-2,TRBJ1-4,CASSRQGRIEKLFF,TGTGCCAGCAGCCGGCAGGGGAGAATTGAAAAACTGTTTTTT
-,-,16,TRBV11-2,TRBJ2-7,CASAGLKRQEIYEQYF,TGTGCCAGCGCCGGACTGAAGAGACAAGAGATTTACGAGCAGTACTTC
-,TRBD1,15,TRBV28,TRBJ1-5,CASRAGTGGGQPQHF,TGTGCCAGCAGGGCCGGGACAGGGGGAGGTCAGCCCCAGCATTTT
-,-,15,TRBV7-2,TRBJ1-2,CASSLALQQGYGYTF,TGTGCCAGCAGCTTAGCGCTCCAGCAGGGGTATGGCTACACCTTC
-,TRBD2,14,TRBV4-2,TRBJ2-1,CASSLRLADDEQFF,TGTGCCAGCAGCCTTAGACTAGCAGACGATGAGCAGTTCTTC
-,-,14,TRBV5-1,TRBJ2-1,CASIPGLLSNEQFF,TGCGCCAGCATCCCCGGACTCCTCTCCAATGAGCAGTTCTTC
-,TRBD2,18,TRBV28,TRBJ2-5,CASSYRGRASGSMETQYF,TGTGCCAGCAGTTATAGGGGACGGGCTAGCGGGAGTATGGAGACCCAGTACTTC
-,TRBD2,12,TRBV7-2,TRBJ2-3,CATLSGRDTQYF,TGTGCCACCCTCAGCGGGAGAGATACGCAGTATTTT
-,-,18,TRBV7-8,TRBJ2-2,CASSLGYDGGTNTGELFF,TGTGCCAGCAGCTTAGGTTACGATGGAGGAACGAACACCGGGGAGCTGTTTTTT
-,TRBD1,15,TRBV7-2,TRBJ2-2,CASSPTGGGPGELFF,TGTGCCAGCAGCCCGACAGGGGGCGGTCCCGGGGAGCTGTTTTTT
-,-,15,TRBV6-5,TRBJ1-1,CASRPTLTTYTEAFF,TGTGCCAGCAGACCAACCCTGACAACATACACTGAAGCTTTCTTT
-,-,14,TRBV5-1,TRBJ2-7,CASSLAGNSYEQYF,TGCGCCAGCAGCTTGGCCGGGAACTCCTACGAGCAGTACTTC
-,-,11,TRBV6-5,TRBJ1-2,CASSYQGGYTF,TGTGCCAGCAGTTACCAGGGCGGCTACACCTTC
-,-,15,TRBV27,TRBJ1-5,CASSPVSDSNQPQHF,TGTGCCAGCAGCCCAGTCAGTGATAGCAATCAGCCCCAGCATTTT
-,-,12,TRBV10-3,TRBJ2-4,CATGQGGNIQYF,TGTGCCACCGGACAGGGAGGGAACATTCAGTACTTC
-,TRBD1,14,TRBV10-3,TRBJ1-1,CAISTGQGTAEAFF,TGTGCCATCAGTACGGGACAGGGAACCGCTGAAGCTTTCTTT
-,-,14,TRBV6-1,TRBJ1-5,CASSERTAVQPQHF,TGTGCCAGCAGTGAGAGGACAGCTGTTCAGCCCCAGCATTTT
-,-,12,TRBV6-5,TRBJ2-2,CASSPYTGELFF,TGTGCCAGCAGCCCCTACACCGGGGAGCTGTTTTTT
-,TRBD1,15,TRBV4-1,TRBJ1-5,CASSQDRGLAQPQHF,TGCGCCAGCAGCCAAGACAGGGGGCTTGCTCAGCCCCAGCATTTT
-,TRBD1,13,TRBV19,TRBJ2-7,CASKDRGAYEQYF,TGTGCCAGTAAAGACAGGGGGGCCTACGAGCAGTACTTC
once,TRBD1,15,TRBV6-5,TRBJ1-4,CASSSDTGGPEKLFF,TGTGCCAGCAGTTCGGACACAGGGGGCCCTGAAAAACTGTTTTTT
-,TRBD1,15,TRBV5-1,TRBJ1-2,CASSTGQGGLDGYTF,TGCGCCAGCAGCACAGGACAGGGCGGATTGGATGGCTACACCTTC
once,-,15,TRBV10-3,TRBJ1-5,CAISKDRASNQPQHF,TGTGCCATCAGTAAAGACAGAGCTAGCAATCAGCCCCAGCATTTT
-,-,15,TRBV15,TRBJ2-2,CATSEGELRTGELFF,TGTGCCACCAGCGAGGGGGAATTGAGAACCGGGGAGCTGTTTTTT
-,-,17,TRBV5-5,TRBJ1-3,CASSRVSEDRTGNTIYF,TGTGCCAGCAGCCGGGTATCGGAAGACAGAACTGGAAACACCATATATTTT
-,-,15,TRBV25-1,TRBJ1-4,CASSEIDSDNEKLFF,TGTGCCAGCAGTGAAATAGACAGCGATAATGAAAAACTGTTTTTT
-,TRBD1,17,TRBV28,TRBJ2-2,CASSLWDRAISTGELFF,TGTGCCAGCAGTTTATGGGACAGGGCAATCTCCACCGGGGAGCTGTTTTTT
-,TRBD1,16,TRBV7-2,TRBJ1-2,CAKEPGTGTSLLGYTF,TGTGCCAAAGAGCCCGGGACAGGGACGTCCCTATTAGGCTACACCTTC
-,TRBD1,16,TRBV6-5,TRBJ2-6,CASSYSTGVGANVLTF,TGTGCCAGCAGTTACAGTACAGGGGTTGGGGCCAACGTCCTGACTTTC
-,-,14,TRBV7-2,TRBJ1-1,CASSLAPGKTEAFF,TGTGCCAGCAGCTTAGCCCCAGGGAAGACTGAAGCTTTCTTT
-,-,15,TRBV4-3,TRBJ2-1,CASSQDSSGNNEQFF,TGCGCCAGCAGCCAAGATTCCAGCGGAAACAATGAGCAGTTCTTC
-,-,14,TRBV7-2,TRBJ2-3,CASSFPGARDTQYF,TGTGCCAGCAGCTTCCCAGGGGCTCGAGATACGCAGTATTTT
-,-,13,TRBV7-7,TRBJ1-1,CASSKSQSAEAFF,TGTGCTAGCAGCAAAAGTCAGAGCGCTGAAGCTTTCTTT
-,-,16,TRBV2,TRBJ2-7,CASSESGVRLSYEQYF,TGTGCCAGCAGTGAATCCGGGGTTCGTCTCTCCTACGAGCAGTACTTC
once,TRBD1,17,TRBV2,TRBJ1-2,CASSDWTGARMGHGYTF,TGTGCCAGCAGTGATTGGACAGGGGCCCGCATGGGGCATGGCTACACCTTC
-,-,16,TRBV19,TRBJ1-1,CASSIWTDLSNTEAFF,TGTGCCAGTAGTATCTGGACAGACCTTTCGAACACTGAAGCTTTCTTT
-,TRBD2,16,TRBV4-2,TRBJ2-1,CASSQDRSGRSNEQFF,TGTGCCAGCAGCCAAGATCGTAGCGGGAGGAGCAATGAGCAGTTCTTC
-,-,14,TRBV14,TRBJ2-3,CASSPGLRTDTQYF,TGTGCCAGCAGCCCAGGACTGCGCACAGATACGCAGTATTTT
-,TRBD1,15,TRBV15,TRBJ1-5,CATSIQGRGNQPQHF,TGTGCCACCAGCATACAGGGGCGAGGCAATCAGCCCCAGCATTTT
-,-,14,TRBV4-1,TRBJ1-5,CASGPGNSNQPQHF,TGCGCCAGCGGGCCGGGAAATAGCAATCAGCCCCAGCATTTT
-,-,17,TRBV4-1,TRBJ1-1,CASSQGRSGLMNTEAFF,TGCGCCAGCAGCCAAGGTCGGAGTGGTCTCATGAACACTGAAGCTTTCTTT
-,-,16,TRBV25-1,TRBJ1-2,CASSLTEPPVPYGYTF,TGTGCCAGCAGTCTAACAGAGCCTCCGGTCCCTTATGGCTACACCTTC
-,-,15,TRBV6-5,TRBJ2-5,CASSPRGGRGETQYF,TGTGCCAGCAGCCCAAGGGGGGGGAGGGGGGAGACCCAGTACTTC